This entry is about one T cell receptor (beta chain). The ends were cut back, 3 bases at V and 10 bases at J, with 12 bases in the middle. CDR1 is LGHDT and CDR2 is YNNKEL in the germline V gene (reference sequence). The length of the CDR3 is 12 residues. The sample belongs to a study of blood T cell repertoires in COVID-19. Individuals aged about 18 to 90 years were recruited from about two dozen US areas. Assay used: immunoSEQ multiplex PCR; TCRdb lists only in-frame clones, some missing. This table has 320,000 or so clones, approximately 89% appearing once. This chain uses TRBV3-1 (or the pseudogene TRBV3-2) with TRBJ2-5, with a weak D call TRBD1 (5 bases). The sample comprised PBMCs or T cells enriched from blood (not recorded which). The sequence came from a man aged 30 to 45 who had recovered from COVID-19. CDR3 region: CASSQSARDQYF. The CDR3 DNA reads as TGTGCCAGCAGCCAGAGCGCCAGGGACCAGTACTTC.